The 18 T cell receptor beta chains below all came from one sample that was sequenced in a study of T cells in localized non-small cell lung cancer (dated by TCRdb to 2020 to 2022). Library preparation was by the immunoSEQ multiplex PCR assay. Held by TCRdb, this immuneACCESS table contains in-frame sequences only and omits some clones. Under half of the omission traces to an unresolved V gene where checked; the cause of the rest is unknown. Within this sample are about 20,000 clones, with around 90% of them counted one time only. The ten top clones hold around 7% of the sample. The sequences come from peripheral blood, collected before any cancer treatment. Every receptor here comes from a male donor at least 60 years old with stage I squamous cell lung carcinoma.

The genes are TRBV27 and TRBJ1-1; D ambiguous. The CDR3 runs 13 residues. The germline CDR1 and CDR2 sequences are MNHEY and SMNVEV (reference sequence). V was pared by 2 bases and J by 6 bases, with 10 bases between. CDR3 nucleotides: TGTGCCAGCAGTTTAGTTTTGGCAGCTGAAGCTTTCTTT. Encoded protein: CASSLVLAAEAFF.

This chain uses TRBV10-3 with TRBJ2-5; 8 nucleotides agree with TRBD1. The trim removed 3 bases at V and 5 bases at J, leaving 5 bases unmatched. The CDR3 has 14 residues. Germline CDR1 reads ENHRY; CDR2 reads SYGVKD. CDR3 loop: CAISDRQGYETQYF. The CDR3 DNA sequence: TGTGCCATCAGTGACCGACAGGGGTACGAGACCCAGTACTTC.

V gene TRBV19 combines with J gene TRBJ1-5; D remains unclear. Germline V lookup: CDR1 LNHDA, CDR2 SQIVND (reference sequence). The CDR3 contains 14 residues. Trimming left V 1 base short and J 2 bases short, with 6 bases between. The CDR3: CASSIGTGNQPQHF. In DNA, the CDR3 is TGTGCCAGTAGTATAGGGACGGGCAATCAGCCCCAGCATTTT.

The genes are TRBV7-2 and TRBJ2-3; TRBD2 matches 10 bases. The CDR3 consists of 18 residues. The V gene's germline CDR1 is SGHTA and CDR2 FQGNSA. V was clipped by 2 bases and J by 0 bases; unmatched bases: 8. The CDR3 bases are TGTGCCAGCAGCTTACTGCCTAGCGGGGGCCCTAGCACAGATACGCAGTATTTT. Translated: CASSLLPSGGPSTDTQYF. The variable domain in full, with the rest retrieved from reference TRBV7-2 and TRBJ2-3, is GAGVSQSPSNKVTEKGKDVELRCDPISGHTALYWYRQSLGQGLEFLIYFQGNSAPDKSGLPSDRFSAERTGGSVSTLTIQRTQQEDSAVYLCASSLLPSGGPSTDTQYFGPGTRLTVL.

The V and J genes are TRBV6-9 and TRBJ1-6; 10 positions agree with TRBD1. This CDR3 contains 14 residues. With V trimmed by 5 bases and J by 9 bases, 4 bases remained unmatched. Germline V gives CDR1 MNHGY, CDR2 SVAAGI. CDR3 in amino acids: CASSRGQGISPLHF. The CDR3 nucleotides read TGTGCCAGCAGTCGGGGACAGGGGATTTCACCCCTCCACTTT.

Written as DNA, the CDR3 is TGTGCCAGCAGTGACATCTACGAGCAGTACTTC. Encoded protein: CASSDIYEQYF. The rearrangement links TRBV7-9 to TRBJ2-7; D call uncertain. There are 11 residues in the CDR3. Trimming stripped 6 bases from V and 3 bases from J, with 6 bases between. Germline assignment: CDR1 SEHNR and CDR2 FQNEAQ (reference sequence).

V usage is TRBV5-6 and J usage is TRBJ2-1; no definite D call. In germline, CDR1 is SGHDT, CDR2 YYEEEE. The CDR3 covers 16 residues. V was pared by 5 bases and J by 0 bases, with 15 bases between. The CDR3 sequence: CASSRAPGSSYNEQFF. In DNA, the CDR3 is TGTGCCAGCAGTCGGGCCCCAGGAAGCTCCTACAATGAGCAGTTCTTC.

The chain is built from TRBV7-9 and TRBJ2-7; perhaps D is TRBD1 or TRBD2 (6 bases each). Trimming pared 3 bases from V and 4 bases from J, leaving 13 bases between. Germline CDR1 and CDR2: SEHNR and FQNEAQ (reference sequence). The CDR3 extends over 14 amino acids. CDR3 residues: CASSLEGDSYEQYF. In DNA form, the CDR3 reads TGTGCCAGCAGCTTGGAGGGGGACTCTTACGAGCAGTACTTC.

V and J are TRBV19 and TRBJ1-3, with TRBD1 matching over 8 bases. Looked up from germline, CDR1 is LNHDA and CDR2 is SQIVND (reference sequence). Trimming at V came to 6 bases and at J to 5 bases, leaving 6 bases not matched to a gene. The CDR3 length is 14 residues. CDR3 in DNA: TGTGCCAGTAGAACCTCAGGGGGCCGAAACACCATATATTTT. This translates into CASRTSGGRNTIYF.

The CDR3 protein is CASSSMTIGNTEAFF. The CDR3 DNA sequence: TGTGCCAGCAGTTCAATGACAATTGGAAACACTGAAGCTTTCTTT. V usage is TRBV6-5 and J usage is TRBJ1-1, with D unclear. Trimming took 4 bases from V and 2 from J, leaving 14 bases between them. CDR1 MNHEY and CDR2 SVGAGI come from the germline V gene. This CDR3 comprises 15 residues.

V usage is TRBV5-1 and J usage is TRBJ2-7; D may be TRBD2 (6 bases). Trimming pared 0 bases from V and 3 bases from J, leaving 10 bases between. There are 14 residues in the CDR3. CDR1 and CDR2 from the germline V gene are SGHRS and YFSETQ. CDR3 coding DNA: TGCGCCAGCAGCTTGGCCCCAGCGGGCTACGAGCAGTACTTC. Translation: CASSLAPAGYEQYF.

CDR3 nucleotides: TGCGCCAGCAGCTCACAGGGAGAGAGGACAGATACGCAGTATTTT. As protein: CASSSQGERTDTQYF. V gene TRBV5-1 combines with J gene TRBJ2-3; TRBD1 might be the D (6 bases). CDR3 size: 15 residues. Per the germline V gene, CDR1 is SGHRS and CDR2 is YFSETQ. Trimming removed 3 bases at V and 3 bases at J, with 14 bases between.

J is TRBJ2-2 and V is TRBV2; the match to TRBD1 covers 11 bases. V was clipped by 4 bases and J by 7 bases; unmatched bases: 17. The CDR3 sequence is 19 residues long. Per germline, CDR1 SNHLY and CDR2 FYNNEI. The CDR3: CASSVWTGGPGFAGGELFF. Here the CDR3 DNA reads TGTGCCAGCAGTGTCTGGACAGGGGGCCCGGGATTCGCCGGCGGGGAGCTGTTTTTT.

This clone was counted a single time. The V and J genes are TRBV10-2 and TRBJ2-1; D is unclear. The CDR3 length is 12 residues. V shed 2 bases and J shed 9 bases, with 8 bases lying between them. CDR1 and CDR2 from the germline V gene are WSHSY and SAAADI. The CDR3, as DNA: TGCGCCAGCAGTGAGACAGTCCGTGAGCAGTTCTTC. This encodes CASSETVREQFF.

This rearrangement joins TRBV15 to TRBJ2-2; maybe TRBD2 (5 bases). Germline V gives CDR1 LNHNV, CDR2 YYDKDF (reference sequence). Trimming shortened V by 0 bases and J by 3 bases, and 11 bases separated the two germline ends. There are 16 residues in the CDR3. Here the CDR3 reads CATSRDDQRDTGELFF. CDR3 DNA: TGTGCCACCAGCAGAGATGACCAGAGGGACACCGGGGAGCTGTTTTTT.

The CDR3 bases are TGTGCCAGCAGTGAAGGGCCAGGGGAGAGAAGAACTGAAGCTTTCTTT. It encodes CASSEGPGERRTEAFF. This chain uses TRBV2 with TRBJ1-1; TRBD1 is a possible D gene (6 bases). Germline CDR1 reads SNHLY; CDR2 reads FYNNEI. This CDR3 is 16 amino acids long. V lost 1 base, J lost 5 bases, and 17 bases lay in between.

This clone was observed a few times. The chain combines TRBV27 with TRBJ1-6; D perhaps matches TRBD1 (5 bases). The CDR3 is made up of 14 amino acids. CDR1 and CDR2 (germline): MNHEY, SMNVEV (reference sequence). V lost 8 bases to trimming and J lost 0 bases, with 8 bases between them. The CDR3 loop is CASGGSSYNSPLHF. The CDR3 DNA sequence: TGTGCCAGCGGGGGAAGCTCCTATAATTCACCCCTCCACTTT.

This chain links TRBV19 with TRBJ1-3, with D possibly TRBD1 on 6 matching bases. V gave up 4 bases and J gave up 4 bases, with 11 bases separating them. Looked up from germline, CDR1 is LNHDA and CDR2 is SQIVND (reference sequence). The CDR3 is made up of 14 amino acids. This CDR3 reads CASSTDRAGNTIYF. The DNA of the CDR3 is TGTGCCAGTAGTACGGACAGAGCCGGAAACACCATATATTTT.